These T cell receptor beta chains were read from a single sample in a study of blood T cell repertoires in COVID-19. Only in-frame clones appear in the TCRdb table, and some are missing; sequencing was by immunoSEQ multiplex PCR. The profile shows 150,000 to 200,000 clones, 80% to 85% of them singletons. Sequences were obtained from peripheral blood. The source of these receptors is a woman in her seventies with COVID-19, enrolled during active disease. Both conserved end residues are part of each CDR3. D genes are given only for firm matches. For some rows the clone size is stated as once, few or many, or as a class when expanded; others skip it.

J	V	D	size	DNA	CDR3
TRBJ2-1	TRBV19	.	.	TGTGCCAGTAGATTTCCGGGACTCCCCTCCAATGAGCAGTTCTTC	CASRFPGLPSNEQFF
TRBJ2-5	TRBV11-2	.	.	TGTGCCAGCAGCTTGGGACTTAGGGAGACCCAGTACTTC	CASSLGLRETQYF
TRBJ1-1	TRBV6-6	.	once	TGTGCCAGCAGTAGTAGCCGACGGATGAACACTGAAGCTTTCTTT	CASSSSRRMNTEAFF
TRBJ2-2	TRBV27	TRBD2	.	TGTGCCAGCAGTTTACTAGCGGGAGGATACACCGGGGAGCTGTTTTTT	CASSLLAGGYTGELFF
TRBJ2-7	TRBV20-1	TRBD2	.	TGCAGTGCTAGTCTCGCGGGGCTAGCGGGAGCAGGTTCCTACGAGCAGTACTTC	CSASLAGLAGAGSYEQYF
TRBJ2-3	TRBV5-8	.	.	TGTGCCAGCAGCTTGGAAAACAGAGCCCTACAAGATACGCAGTATTTT	CASSLENRALQDTQYF
TRBJ1-5	TRBV24-1	.	.	TGTGCCACCAGCGCGACCAGGGGAGGGGATCAGCCCCAGCATTTT	CATSATRGGDQPQHF
TRBJ2-3	TRBV7-9	.	few	TGTGCCAGCAGCTTAGTTAGGGGTGGGAATTCCGATACGCAGTATTTT	CASSLVRGGNSDTQYF
TRBJ2-7	TRBV7-8	.	.	TGTGCCAGCAGCTCTCGGGGGGCAACAGGACCCTACGAGCAGTACTTC	CASSSRGATGPYEQYF
TRBJ1-1	TRBV6-5	.	.	TGTGCCAGCAGTCCAGGGTTTATCAGCACTGAAGCTTTCTTT	CASSPGFISTEAFF
TRBJ2-1	TRBV27	.	.	TGTGCCAGCAGTTTACTGGGACTTGACAATGAGCAGTTCTTC	CASSLLGLDNEQFF
TRBJ2-3	TRBV7-2	.	.	TGTGCCAGCAGCTTAGGGGGGGGCCCAGACTTGAATACGCAGTATTTT	CASSLGGGPDLNTQYF
TRBJ2-7	TRBV5-1	TRBD2	.	TGCGCCAGCAGCCCGACCGGGACTAGCGGGACCTACGAGCAGTACTTC	CASSPTGTSGTYEQYF
TRBJ1-2	TRBV6-1	TRBD1	.	TGTGCCAGCAGTGTGTCTGGGACAGCTACCAACTATGGCTACACCTTC	CASSVSGTATNYGYTF